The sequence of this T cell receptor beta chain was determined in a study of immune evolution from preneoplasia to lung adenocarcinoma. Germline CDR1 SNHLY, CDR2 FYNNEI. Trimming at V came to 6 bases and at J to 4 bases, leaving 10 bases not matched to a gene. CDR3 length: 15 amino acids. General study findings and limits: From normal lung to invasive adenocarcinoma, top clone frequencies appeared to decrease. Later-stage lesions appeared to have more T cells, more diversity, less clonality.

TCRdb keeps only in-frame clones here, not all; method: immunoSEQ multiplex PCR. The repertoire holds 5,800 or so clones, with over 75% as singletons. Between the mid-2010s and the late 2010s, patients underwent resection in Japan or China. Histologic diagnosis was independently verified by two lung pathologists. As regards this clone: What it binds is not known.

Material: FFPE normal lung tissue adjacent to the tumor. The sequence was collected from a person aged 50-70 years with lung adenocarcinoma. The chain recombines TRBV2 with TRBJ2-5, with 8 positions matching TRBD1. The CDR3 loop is CASSSRTGSGETQYF. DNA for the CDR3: TGTGCCAGCAGCTCCCGGACAGGGAGCGGAGAGACCCAGTACTTC.